This TCR beta chain was identified during a study of blood T cell repertoires in COVID-19. Study summary: The United States, Italy and Spain supplied acute and convalescent COVID-19 samples. Sources were T cells, B-cell-depleted T cells, or PBMCs; the material itself was cDNA or gDNA.

As handled by the study authors: By means of reference gene primer amplification, nucleated cell counts were estimated. Using immunoSEQ multiplex PCR, the repertoire was profiled, and TCRdb retains in-frame clones only, with some absent. For V, J and clone size, that table is used; D and trimming come from the DNA. Here the sample spans about 110,000 clones, approximately 90% being singletons. The germline CDR1 and CDR2 sequences are SGHRS and YFSETQ. V gave up 2 bases and J gave up 1 base, with 10 bases separating them. There are 16 residues in the CDR3. The receptor was isolated from a woman in her fifties or sixties with acute or convalescent COVID-19. This chain joins TRBV5-1 and TRBJ2-6; D is unresolved. Sequences were obtained from peripheral blood. The CDR3 here is CASSLPKLSGANVLTF. CDR3 nucleotides: TGCGCCAGCAGCTTACCTAAGCTGTCTGGGGCCAACGTCCTGACTTTC.